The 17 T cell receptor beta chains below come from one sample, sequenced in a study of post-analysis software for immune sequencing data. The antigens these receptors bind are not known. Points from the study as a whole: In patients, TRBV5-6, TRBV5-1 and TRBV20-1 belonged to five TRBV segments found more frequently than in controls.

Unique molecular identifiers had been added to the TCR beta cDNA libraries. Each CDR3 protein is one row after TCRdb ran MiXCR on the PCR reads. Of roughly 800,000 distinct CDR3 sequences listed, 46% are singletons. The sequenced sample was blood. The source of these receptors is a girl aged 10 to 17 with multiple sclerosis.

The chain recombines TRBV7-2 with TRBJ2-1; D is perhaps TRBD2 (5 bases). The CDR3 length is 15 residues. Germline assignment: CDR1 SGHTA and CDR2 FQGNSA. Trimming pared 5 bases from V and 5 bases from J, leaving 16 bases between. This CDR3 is CASSLGSGSHNEQFF. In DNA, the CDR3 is TGTGCCAGCAGCCTCGGGTCGGGGAGCCACAATGAGCAGTTCTTC.

The chain's CDR3 is CASSYVGEETQYF. The CDR3 coding sequence is TGTGCCAGCAGTTACGTCGGGGAAGAGACCCAGTACTTC. The chain uses TRBV6-5 and TRBJ2-5; TRBD2 is a possible D gene (5 bases). V was pared by 2 bases and J by 3 bases, with 7 bases between. The CDR3 is 13 residues long. CDR1 and CDR2 from the germline V gene are MNHEY and SVGAGI.

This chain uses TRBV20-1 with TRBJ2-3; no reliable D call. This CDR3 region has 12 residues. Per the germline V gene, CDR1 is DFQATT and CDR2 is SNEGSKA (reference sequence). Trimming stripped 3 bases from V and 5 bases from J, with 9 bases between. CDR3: CSASTQLDTQYF. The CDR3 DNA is TGCAGTGCTAGCACCCAGCTAGATACGCAGTATTTT.

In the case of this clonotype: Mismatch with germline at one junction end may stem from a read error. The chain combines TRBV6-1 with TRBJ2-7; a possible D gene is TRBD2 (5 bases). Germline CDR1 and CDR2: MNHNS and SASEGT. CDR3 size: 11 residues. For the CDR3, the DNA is TGTGCCAACAGTGACGGGAACGAGCAGTACTTC. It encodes CANSDGNEQYF.

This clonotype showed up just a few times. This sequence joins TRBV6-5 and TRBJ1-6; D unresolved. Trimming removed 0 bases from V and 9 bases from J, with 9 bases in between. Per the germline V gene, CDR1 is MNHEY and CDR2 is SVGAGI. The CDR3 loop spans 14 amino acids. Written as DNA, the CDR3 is TGTGCCAGCAGTTACTCGTCTGGGATTTCACCCCTCCACTTT. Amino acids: CASSYSSGISPLHF.

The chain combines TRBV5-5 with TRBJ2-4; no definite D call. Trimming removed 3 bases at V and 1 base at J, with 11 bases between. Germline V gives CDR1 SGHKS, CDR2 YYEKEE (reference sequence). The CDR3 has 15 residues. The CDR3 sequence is CASSSDPFAKNIQYF. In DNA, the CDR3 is TGTGCCAGCAGCTCTGACCCCTTTGCCAAAAACATTCAGTACTTC.

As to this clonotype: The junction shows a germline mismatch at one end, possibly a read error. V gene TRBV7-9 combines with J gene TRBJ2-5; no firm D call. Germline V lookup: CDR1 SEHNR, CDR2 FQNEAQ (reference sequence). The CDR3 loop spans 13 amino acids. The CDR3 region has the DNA TGTGCCAGTCACCCCAGCGAGGAAGAGAGCCAGTACTTC. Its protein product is CASHPSEEESQYF.

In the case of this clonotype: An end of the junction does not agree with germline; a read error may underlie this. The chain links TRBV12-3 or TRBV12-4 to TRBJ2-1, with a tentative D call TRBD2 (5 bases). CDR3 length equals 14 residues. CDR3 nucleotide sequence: TGTACCAGCAGTCTGGACTTCTCCTACAATGAGCAGTTCTTC. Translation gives CTSSLDFSYNEQFF.

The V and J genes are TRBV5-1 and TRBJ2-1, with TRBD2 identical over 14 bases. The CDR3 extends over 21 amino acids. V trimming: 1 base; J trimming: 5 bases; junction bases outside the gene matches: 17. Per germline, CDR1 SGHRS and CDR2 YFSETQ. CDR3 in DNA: TGCGCCAGCAGCTTGAGGGTGGTAGGACTAGCGGGAGGAACTCGACACAATGAGCAGTTCTTC. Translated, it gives CASSLRVVGLAGGTRHNEQFF.

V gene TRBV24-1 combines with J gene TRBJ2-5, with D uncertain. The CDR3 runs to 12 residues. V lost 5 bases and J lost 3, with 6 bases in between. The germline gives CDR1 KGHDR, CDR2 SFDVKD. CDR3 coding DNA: TGTGCCACCAGTGCGGCCGAAGAGACCCAGTACTTC. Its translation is CATSAAEETQYF.

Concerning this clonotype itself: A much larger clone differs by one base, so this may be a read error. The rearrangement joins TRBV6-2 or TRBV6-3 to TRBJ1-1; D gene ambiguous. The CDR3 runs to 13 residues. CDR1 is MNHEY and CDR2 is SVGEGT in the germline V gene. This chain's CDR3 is CAGSYSDNTEAFF. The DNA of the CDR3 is TGTGCCGGCAGTTACTCGGACAACACTGAAGCTTTCTTT.

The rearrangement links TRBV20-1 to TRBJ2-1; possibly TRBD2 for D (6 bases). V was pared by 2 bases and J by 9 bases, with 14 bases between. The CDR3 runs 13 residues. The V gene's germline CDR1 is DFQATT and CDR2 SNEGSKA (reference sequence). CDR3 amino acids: CSARLRLGVEQFF. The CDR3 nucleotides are TGCAGTGCTAGACTTCGACTAGGGGTTGAGCAGTTCTTC.

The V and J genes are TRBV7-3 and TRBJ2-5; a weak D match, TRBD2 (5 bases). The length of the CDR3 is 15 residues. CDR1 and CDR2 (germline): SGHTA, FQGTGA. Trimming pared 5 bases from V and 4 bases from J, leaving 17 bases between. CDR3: CASSPSGNQRETQYF. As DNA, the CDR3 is TGTGCCAGCAGCCCCTCCGGGAACCAAAGAGAGACCCAGTACTTC.

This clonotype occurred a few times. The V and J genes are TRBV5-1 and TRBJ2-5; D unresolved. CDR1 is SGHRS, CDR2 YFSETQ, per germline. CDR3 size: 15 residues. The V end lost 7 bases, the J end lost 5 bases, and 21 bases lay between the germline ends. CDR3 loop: CASGNLATPGETQYF. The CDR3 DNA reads TGCGCCAGCGGGAACCTCGCCACGCCGGGCGAGACCCAGTACTTC.

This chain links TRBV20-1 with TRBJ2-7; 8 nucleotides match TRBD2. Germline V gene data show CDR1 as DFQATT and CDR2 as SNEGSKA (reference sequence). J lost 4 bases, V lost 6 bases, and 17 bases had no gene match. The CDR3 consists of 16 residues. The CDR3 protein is CSAQGSSGSPGYEQYF. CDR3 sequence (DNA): TGCAGTGCCCAGGGGTCTAGCGGGTCCCCAGGATACGAGCAGTACTTC.

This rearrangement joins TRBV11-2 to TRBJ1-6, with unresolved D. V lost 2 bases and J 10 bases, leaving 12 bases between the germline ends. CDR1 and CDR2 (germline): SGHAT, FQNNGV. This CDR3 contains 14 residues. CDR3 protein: CASSLRLGLSPLHF. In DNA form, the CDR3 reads TGTGCCAGCAGCTTACGGTTGGGTCTGTCACCCCTCCACTTT.

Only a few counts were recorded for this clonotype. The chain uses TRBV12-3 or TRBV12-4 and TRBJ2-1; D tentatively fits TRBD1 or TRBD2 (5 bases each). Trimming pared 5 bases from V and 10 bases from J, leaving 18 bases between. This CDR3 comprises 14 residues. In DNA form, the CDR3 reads TGTGCCAGCAGTAGCCGGGACGGCTCCTACGAGCAGTTCTTC. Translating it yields CASSSRDGSYEQFF.